These T cell receptor beta chains were read from a single sample in a study of blood T cell repertoires in COVID-19. Profiling relied on immunoSEQ multiplex PCR, and the TCRdb table lists in-frame clones only, not all of them. The sample has tens of thousands of clones, about 80% seen once. The material sequenced was peripheral blood. Receptors originate from a man in his 70s with acute or convalescent COVID-19. The CDR3 runs from the conserved cysteine through the conserved F or W.

j_gene: TRBJ2-1; v_gene: TRBV7-8; CDR3aa: CASSIGLVYNEQFF
j_gene: TRBJ1-2; v_gene: TRBV11-2; CDR3aa: CASTARIQGFGYTF
j_gene: TRBJ2-7; v_gene: TRBV19; CDR3aa: CASSIGTGGSYEQYF
j_gene: TRBJ2-1; v_gene: TRBV7-2; CDR3aa: CASSSLVLVNDEQFF
j_gene: TRBJ1-1; v_gene: TRBV5-1; CDR3aa: CASSLTLDTEAFF
j_gene: TRBJ1-2; v_gene: TRBV5-6; CDR3aa: CASSLEAGGGGYTF
j_gene: TRBJ2-1; v_gene: TRBV15; CDR3aa: CATSRAGDGNEQFF
j_gene: TRBJ1-5; v_gene: TRBV19; CDR3aa: CASTPFGQGDQPQHF
j_gene: TRBJ2-7; v_gene: TRBV6-1; CDR3aa: CASSDPGLGYEQYF
j_gene: TRBJ2-2; v_gene: TRBV28; CDR3aa: CASRQPNTGELFF